This is a list of T cell receptor beta chains from one sample in a study of shared clonotypes between healthy human individuals. Profiled with immunoSEQ multiplex PCR; TCRdb holds only in-frame clones, not every one. In the table there are approximately 1.1 million clones, more than 75% of which are singletons. The sequencing sample was made of memory CD4+ T cells from PBMCs. The receptors stem from a man aged 18 to 29 in good health. Some clones in this sample may be carry-over from other donors' samples. CDR3s include the opening cysteine and the closing phenylalanine or tryptophan. The order of the fields is V gene, CDR3 protein.

>TRBV5-1
CASSQRQGGYEQYF
>TRBV28
CASSLNTLGASYEQYF
>TRBV5-8
CASSLPRANTGELFF
>TRBV9
CASSVQDTGANVLTF
>TRBV30
CAWRKTGSDGNQPQHF
>TRBV5-1
CASSFGGGKMVYEQYF
>TRBV7-2
CASSTTRETQYF
>TRBV6-6
CASSYINGNQPQHF
>TRBV5-1
CASNGFDPNTEAFF
>TRBV19
CASSPSKWSTDTQYF
>TRBV19
CASSIRLAYEQYF
>TRBV11-2
CASSFYGRTMSEQFF
>TRBV30
CALTASGRVVAGELFF
>TRBV28
CASSLPFGGTGELFF
>TRBV29-1
CSVGGTANYEQYF
>TRBV2
CASSQQGGIYGYTF
>TRBV28
CASSLAGDADEQYF
>TRBV28
CASSLKKGTGLAEAFF
>TRBV19
CASSTGQRGSNQPQHF
>TRBV7-6
CASVAWGTEAFF
>TRBV4-3
CASSPTLRTDNYGYTF
>TRBV6-5
CASSGVTEAFF
>TRBV28
CASRKGGPYEQYF
>TRBV11-2
CASSHLLGYEQYF
>TRBV19
CASRVGANTEAFF
>TRBV28
CASRLPTGMSGELFF
>TRBV19
CASSVTLNYNEQFF
>TRBV7-9
CASSLGRGRHNEQFF
>TRBV29-1
CSDSGREETQYF
>TRBV28
CASRSWTSGRGNEQFF
>TRBV5-1
CASSPSVPFPIAKYEQYF
>TRBV6-1
CASSERGGQGAPRKTDTQYF
>TRBV19
CATRGYNEQFF
>TRBV5-4
CASSSSGGGDTQYF
>TRBV7-2
CASSPSSYEQYF
>TRBV7-8
CASSLGGGQLEAFF
>TRBV14
CASSHHLAGANGELFF
>TRBV28
CASSPMDRSYEQYF
>TRBV6-6
CASSYGGPTYNEQFF
>TRBV28
CASSSAGAQYRNGELFF
>TRBV2
CASRDFVGREKAFF
>TRBV11-1
CASSRQGNYGYTF
>TRBV2
CASRAGQDQPQHF
>TRBV28
CASNYGTAHEQFF
>TRBV4-3
CASSQEGDGTYEQYF
>TRBV7-9
CASSSTVLDTQYF
>TRBV30
CAWSVVGWGYGYTF
>TRBV15
CATSRDKPRPTGELFF
>TRBV18
CASSPGLVGSGNTIYF